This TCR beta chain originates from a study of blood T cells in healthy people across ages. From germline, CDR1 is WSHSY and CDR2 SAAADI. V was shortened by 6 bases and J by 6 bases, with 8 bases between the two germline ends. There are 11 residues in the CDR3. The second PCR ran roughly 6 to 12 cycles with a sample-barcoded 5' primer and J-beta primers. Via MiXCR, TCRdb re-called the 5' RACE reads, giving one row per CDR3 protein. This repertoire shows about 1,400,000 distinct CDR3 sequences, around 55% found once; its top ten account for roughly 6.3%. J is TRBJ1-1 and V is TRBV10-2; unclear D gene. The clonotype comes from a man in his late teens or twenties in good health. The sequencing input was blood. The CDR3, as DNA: TGCGCCAGCAGGCGGACGGCTGAAGCTTTCTTT. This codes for CASRRTAEAFF.